The 14 T cell receptor beta chains below were found in one sample sequenced in a study of breast tumors, draining lymph nodes, adjacent tissues. TCRdb fed the multiplex PCR reads into MiXCR, producing one record per CDR3 protein. The repertoire has 270,000 or so distinct CDR3 sequences, 30% of them found once; the top ten carry more than 1%. Breast cancer patients provided tissue from their axillary draining lymph nodes. Source material: axillary lymph node tissue. The source is a female donor with breast cancer. Some clones in this sample may be carry-over from other donors' samples.

Many counts were recorded for this clonotype. V and J are TRBV20-1 and TRBJ2-1; D ambiguous. The CDR3 has 14 amino acids. Germline loops: CDR1 DFQATT, CDR2 SNEGSKA (reference sequence). CDR3 nucleotide sequence: TGCAGCCAGGTTAAGTCAGGCTCCTACAATGAGCAGTTCTTC. It yields the protein CSQVKSGSYNEQFF.

This clonotype was counted many times. V and J are TRBV25-1 and TRBJ2-4; TRBD2 is a possible D gene (6 bases). The CDR3 length is 14 residues. V lost 1 base, J lost 9 bases, and 13 bases lay in between. Germline V gene lookup returns CDR1 MGHDK and CDR2 SYGVNS. This CDR3 is CASSESRVAAIQYF. CDR3 sequence (DNA): TGTGCCAGCAGTGAATCGCGGGTAGCGGCCATTCAGTACTTC.

The chain carries TRBV28 and TRBJ2-7, with D perhaps TRBD2 (5 bases). Looked up from germline, CDR1 is MDHEN and CDR2 is SYDVKM. The V end lost 5 bases, the J end lost 2 bases, and 16 bases lay between the germline ends. The CDR3 loop spans 15 amino acids. In DNA form, the CDR3 reads TGTGCCAGCAGTCATCCCCGGACTGCTGCCTACGAGCAGTACTTC. This gives the protein CASSHPRTAAYEQYF.

This clonotype was detected ten times or more. This chain joins TRBV12-3 or TRBV12-4 and TRBJ1-4, with a weak D call TRBD1 (6 bases). Trimming removed 3 bases at V and 8 bases at J, with 10 bases between. The CDR3 consists of 13 residues. DNA for the CDR3: TGTGCCAGCAGTTTTTTAGGACAGGAAAAACTGTTTTTT. This sequence encodes CASSFLGQEKLFF.

This clonotype appeared a single time. The chain carries TRBV20-1 and TRBJ1-5; TRBD1 is a possible D gene (5 bases). CDR3 length: 15 amino acids. CDR1 is DFQATT, CDR2 SNEGSKA, per germline (reference sequence). V lost 1 base to trimming and J lost 11 bases, with 21 bases between them. The DNA for the CDR3 is TGCAGTGCTAGAGTGGGACGTTCGTGGCAAGAGACCCAGCATTTT. Its translation is CSARVGRSWQETQHF.

Regarding this clonotype: A much larger clone sits a single nucleotide away, making a read error possible. CDR3 in DNA: TGTGCCAGCAGCTTAGATTCGGGAATCGGGTCCTACAGTGAGCAGTTCTTC. This translates into CASSLDSGIGSYSEQFF. This sequence joins TRBV7-9 and TRBJ2-1, with D possibly matching TRBD2 (5 bases). Per germline, CDR1 SEHNR and CDR2 FQNEAQ (reference sequence). This CDR3 region has 17 residues.

This clonotype was detected many times. This sequence joins TRBV15 and TRBJ2-1; perhaps TRBD1 as D (5 bases). CDR1 is LNHNV and CDR2 is YYDKDF in the germline V gene (reference sequence). The V end was cut by 0 bases, the J end by 10 bases, with 13 bases between. The length of the CDR3 is 14 residues. Here the CDR3 reads CATSREGAGREQFF. In DNA form, the CDR3 reads TGTGCCACCAGCAGAGAAGGGGCAGGTCGGGAGCAGTTCTTC. Complete variable domain (other parts from reference TRBV15 and TRBJ2-1): DAMVIQNPRYQVTQFGKPVTLSCSQTLNHNVMYWYQQKSSQAPKLLFHYYDKDFNNEADTPDNFQSRRPNTSFCFLDIRSPGLGDTAMYLCATSREGAGREQFFGPGTRLTVL.

This clonotype has at least ten counts. The rearrangement joins TRBV14 to TRBJ2-7; the D is unclear. V lost 1 base, J lost 2 bases, and 9 bases lay in between. CDR3 length: 14 residues. Germline V gene sequence: CDR1 SGHDN, CDR2 FVKESK. CDR3: CASSQVGLPYEQYF. The CDR3 DNA reads as TGTGCCAGCAGCCAAGTCGGCCTCCCCTACGAGCAGTACTTC.

The gene calls are TRBV5-4 and TRBJ2-7; D is perhaps TRBD1 or TRBD2 (5 bases each). V lost 1 base, J lost 3 bases, and 17 bases lay in between. Looked up from germline, CDR1 is SGHNT and CDR2 is YYREEE (reference sequence). The CDR3 totals 16 residues. CDR3 loop: CASSLLSTRENYEQYF. The CDR3 region has the DNA TGTGCCAGCAGCTTGTTGTCTACCAGGGAGAACTACGAGCAGTACTTC.

The table lists this clonotype with many counts. The genes are TRBV12-3 or TRBV12-4 and TRBJ2-1; D might be TRBD1 (6 bases). V was shortened by 5 bases and J by 0 bases, with 14 bases between the two germline ends. The CDR3 has 16 residues. The CDR3 sequence: CASSLRGKISYNEQFF. The DNA for the CDR3 is TGTGCCAGCAGTCTAAGGGGGAAGATCTCCTACAATGAGCAGTTCTTC.

This clonotype was seen ten or more times. The chain is built from TRBV5-1 and TRBJ1-2, with TRBD1 as a possible D gene (5 bases). This CDR3 has 14 amino acids. Trimming cost V 0 bases and J 7 bases, with 13 bases left between them. Germline values: CDR1 SGHRS, CDR2 YFSETQ. The CDR3 sequence is CASSLVVGTVGYTF. For the CDR3, the DNA is TGCGCCAGCAGCTTGGTGGTGGGGACGGTTGGCTACACCTTC.

As for this clonotype: One base away lies a much larger clone, so this may be a sequencing read error. The chain is built from TRBV4-1 and TRBJ2-1, with 7 bases fitting TRBD1. Germline V gene data show CDR1 as MGHRA and CDR2 as YSYEKL. The CDR3 totals 15 residues. In DNA form, the CDR3 reads TGCGCCAGCAGCCCGGGACAGAGCTCCTACAATGAGCGGTTCTTC. Translation: CASSPGQSSYNERFF.

The V call is TRBV9, the J call TRBJ1-3; a possible D gene is TRBD1 (6 bases). V was shortened by 2 bases and J by 8 bases, with 11 bases between the two germline ends. CDR1 is SGDLS and CDR2 is YYNGEE in the germline V gene. The CDR3 consists of 13 residues. The CDR3 reads CASSVGGGHTIYF. Here the CDR3 DNA reads TGTGCCAGCAGCGTTGGAGGGGGACACACCATATATTTT.

With respect to this clonotype: A much larger clone differs by one base, so this may be a read error. The CDR3 ends on some other residue instead of the conserved phenylalanine or tryptophan, so this is likely a read error. The chain joins TRBV7-2 to TRBJ2-1; the D call may be TRBD1 or TRBD2 (5 bases each). Trimming stripped 3 bases from V and 7 bases from J, with 13 bases between. The CDR3 sequence is 14 residues long. CDR1 is SGHTA, CDR2 FQGNSA, per germline. The CDR3 nucleotides read TGTGCCAGCAGCTTTTGGGGGAGAGGGAATGAGCAGTTCCTC. It yields the protein CASSFWGRGNEQFL.